Detailed here is one TCR beta chain. The antigen remains unidentified. The data derive from a study of vaccination effects on CD4 cells after COVID-19. At the level of the study: The post-vaccine samples were taken, at the median, 72 days after the second dose. Study-wide results and caveats: Relatively few convalescent patients took part in the study, which had no early post-infection timepoints.

Subsequent to approximately 11 days of culture, CD4+ T cells were isolated. The cohort was immunized with two doses of either the BNT162b2 or mRNA-1273 vaccine. None of the vaccinated had previously contracted SARS-CoV-2, and their nucleocapsid antibodies tested negative. TCRdb keeps only in-frame clones here, not all; method: immunoSEQ multiplex PCR. Of 50,000 to 80,000 clones listed, around 85% were seen once; the top ten hold more than 2%. Sequencing was performed on CD4+ T cells from PBMCs cultured without peptide, taken after COVID-19 vaccination. The clonotype comes from a human donor who received a COVID-19 vaccine.

The CDR3 here is CASSDYYNEQFF. The CDR3 nucleotides are TGTGCCAGCAGTGACTACTACAATGAGCAGTTCTTC. The chain combines TRBV27 with TRBJ2-1, with D possibly matching TRBD2 (5 bases). This CDR3 contains 12 residues. Germline V gene lookup returns CDR1 MNHEY and CDR2 SMNVEV (reference sequence). Between the trimmed V and J ends, which lost 5 bases and 3 bases, there was a span of 5 bases.